This T cell receptor beta chain emerged from a study of T cell repertoires in cytomegalovirus infection. Study at large: Evidence of both CMV infection and a matching HLA type came from public TCR beta signatures. Study outcomes and limitations: Accumulated public TCR beta family frequency recognized individuals carrying CMV together with the relevant HLA.

TCRdb analysed the reads with MiXCR anew, one entry per CDR3 protein. The sample has 200,000 to 300,000 distinct CDR3 sequences, about 13% seen once. V was trimmed by 6 bases and J by 1 base, leaving 10 bases between them. Germline V gene sequence: CDR1 SGHAT, CDR2 FQNNGV. The CDR3 covers 13 residues. This clonotype has only a few counts. Its antigen is undetermined. Sequences were obtained from PBMCs. This receptor was obtained from a human donor in good health (CMV status not recorded). Some clones in this sample may be carry-over from other donors' samples. The V gene is TRBV11-2, the J gene TRBJ2-7; no clear D. The CDR3 region is CASRKDGSYEQYF. As DNA, the CDR3 is TGTGCCAGCAGAAAGGACGGATCCTACGAGCAGTACTTC. Full variable domain (outside the CDR3, taken from reference TRBV11-2 and TRBJ2-7): EAGVAQSPRYKIIEKRQSVAFWCNPISGHATLYWYQQILGQGPKLLIQFQNNGVVDDSQLPKDRFSAERLKGVDSTLKIQPAKLEDSAVYLCASRKDGSYEQYFGPGTRLTVT.